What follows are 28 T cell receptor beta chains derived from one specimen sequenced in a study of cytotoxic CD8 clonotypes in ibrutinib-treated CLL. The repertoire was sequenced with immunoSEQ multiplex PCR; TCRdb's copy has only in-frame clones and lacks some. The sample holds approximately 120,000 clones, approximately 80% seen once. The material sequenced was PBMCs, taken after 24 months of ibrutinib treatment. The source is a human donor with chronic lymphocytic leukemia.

The CDR3 is CASRPGTPYNEQFF. CDR3 in DNA: TGTGCCAGCAGGCCGGGCACCCCCTACAATGAGCAGTTCTTC. This chain joins TRBV28 and TRBJ2-1; D remains ambiguous. Trimming took off 6 bases at V and 2 bases at J, with 11 bases between the two ends. The CDR3 loop spans 14 amino acids. Per the germline V gene, CDR1 is MDHEN and CDR2 is SYDVKM.

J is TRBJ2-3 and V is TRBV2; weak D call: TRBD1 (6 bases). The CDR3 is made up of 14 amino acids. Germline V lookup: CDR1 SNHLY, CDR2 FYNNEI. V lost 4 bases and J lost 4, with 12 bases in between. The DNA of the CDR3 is TGTGCCAGCAGTGTCCGGGACATCCCAGATACGCAGTATTTT. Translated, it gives CASSVRDIPDTQYF.

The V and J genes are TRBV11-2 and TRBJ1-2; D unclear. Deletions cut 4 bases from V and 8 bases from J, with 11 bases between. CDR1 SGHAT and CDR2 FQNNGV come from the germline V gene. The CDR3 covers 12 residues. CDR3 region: CASSSVAVGYTF. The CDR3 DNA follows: TGTGCCAGCAGCTCGGTAGCCGTGGGCTACACCTTC.

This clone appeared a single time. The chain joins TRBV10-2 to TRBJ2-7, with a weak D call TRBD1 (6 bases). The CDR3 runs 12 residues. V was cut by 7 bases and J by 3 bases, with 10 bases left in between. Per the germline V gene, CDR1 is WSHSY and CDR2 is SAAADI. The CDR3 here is CASKTGGYEQYF. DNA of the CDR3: TGCGCCAGCAAGACAGGAGGCTACGAGCAGTACTTC.

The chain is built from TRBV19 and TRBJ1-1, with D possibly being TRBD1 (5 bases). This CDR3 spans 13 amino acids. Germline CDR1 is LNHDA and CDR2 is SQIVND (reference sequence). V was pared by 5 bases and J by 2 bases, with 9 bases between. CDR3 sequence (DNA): TGTGCCAGTAGTTGGGACGGTAACACTGAAGCTTTCTTT. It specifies CASSWDGNTEAFF.

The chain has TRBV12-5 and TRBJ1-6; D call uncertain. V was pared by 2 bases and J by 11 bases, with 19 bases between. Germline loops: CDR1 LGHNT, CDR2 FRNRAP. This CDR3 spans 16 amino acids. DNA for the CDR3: TGTGCTAGTGGTTTGTCCCCGGCAGGAGGTCCGGCACCCCTCCACTTT. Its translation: CASGLSPAGGPAPLHF.

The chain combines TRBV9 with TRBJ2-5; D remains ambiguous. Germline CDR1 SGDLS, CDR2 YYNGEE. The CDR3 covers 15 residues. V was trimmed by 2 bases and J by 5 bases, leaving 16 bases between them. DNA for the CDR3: TGTGCCAGCAGCGTCACGACACGTCCCGAGGAGACCCAGTACTTC. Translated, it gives CASSVTTRPEETQYF.

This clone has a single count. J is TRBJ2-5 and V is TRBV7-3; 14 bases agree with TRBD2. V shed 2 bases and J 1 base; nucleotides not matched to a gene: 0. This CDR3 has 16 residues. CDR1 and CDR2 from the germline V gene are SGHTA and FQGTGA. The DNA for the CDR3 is TGTGCCAGCAGCTTAGGGACTAGCGGGGGCCAAGAGACCCAGTACTTC. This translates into CASSLGTSGGQETQYF.

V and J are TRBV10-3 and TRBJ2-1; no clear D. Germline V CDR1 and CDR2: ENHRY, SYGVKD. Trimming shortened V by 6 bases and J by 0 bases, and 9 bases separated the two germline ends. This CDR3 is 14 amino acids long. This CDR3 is CAISPDSSYNEQFF. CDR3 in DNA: TGTGCCATCAGCCCCGACTCCTCCTACAATGAGCAGTTCTTC.

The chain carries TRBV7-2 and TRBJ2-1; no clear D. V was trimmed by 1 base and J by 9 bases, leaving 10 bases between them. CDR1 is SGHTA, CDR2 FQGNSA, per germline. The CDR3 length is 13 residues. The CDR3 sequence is CASSLVTRFEQFF. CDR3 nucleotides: TGTGCCAGCAGCTTAGTAACACGATTTGAGCAGTTCTTC.

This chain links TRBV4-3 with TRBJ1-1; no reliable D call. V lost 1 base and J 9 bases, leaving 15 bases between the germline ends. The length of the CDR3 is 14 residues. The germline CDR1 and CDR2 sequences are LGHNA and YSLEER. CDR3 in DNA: TGCGCCAGCAGCCAAGCGCGCGGGGAGGGAAAAGCTTTCTTT. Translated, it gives CASSQARGEGKAFF.

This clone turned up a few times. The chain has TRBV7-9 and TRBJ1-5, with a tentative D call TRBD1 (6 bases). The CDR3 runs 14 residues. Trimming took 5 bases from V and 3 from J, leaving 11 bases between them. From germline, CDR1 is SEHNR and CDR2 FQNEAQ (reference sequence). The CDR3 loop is CASSEGGFNQPQHF. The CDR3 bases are TGTGCCAGCAGCGAGGGGGGTTTCAATCAGCCCCAGCATTTT.

The CDR3 DNA reads as TGTGCCAGCAGCGACCGGGGACATTACGAGCAGTACTTC. Encoded protein: CASSDRGHYEQYF. The V gene is TRBV5-6, the J gene TRBJ2-7; D is possibly TRBD1 (6 bases). The germline CDR1 and CDR2 sequences are SGHDT and YYEEEE. Trimming took off 4 bases at V and 4 bases at J, with 12 bases between the two ends. This CDR3 spans 13 amino acids.

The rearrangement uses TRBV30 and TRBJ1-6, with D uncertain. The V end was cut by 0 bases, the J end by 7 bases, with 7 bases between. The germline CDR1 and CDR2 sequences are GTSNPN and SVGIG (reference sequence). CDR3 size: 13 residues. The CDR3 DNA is TGTGCCTGGAGTGTACAAAGGAATTCACCCCTCCACTTT. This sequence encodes CAWSVQRNSPLHF.

CDR3 bases: TGTGCCAGCAGCTGGATGGGGTTCTCCTATAATTCACCCCTCCACTTT. Its translation: CASSWMGFSYNSPLHF. The rearrangement joins TRBV5-5 to TRBJ1-6, with D uncertain. V was pared by 3 bases and J by 0 bases, with 10 bases between. This CDR3 has 16 amino acids. CDR1 SGHKS and CDR2 YYEKEE come from the germline V gene (reference sequence).

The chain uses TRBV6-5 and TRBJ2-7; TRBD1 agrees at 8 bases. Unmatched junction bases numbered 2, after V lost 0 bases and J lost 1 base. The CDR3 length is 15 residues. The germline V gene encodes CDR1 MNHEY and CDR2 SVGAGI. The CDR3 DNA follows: TGTGCCAGCAGTTACTCTGGGACAGGTTCCTACGAGCAGTACTTC. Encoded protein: CASSYSGTGSYEQYF.

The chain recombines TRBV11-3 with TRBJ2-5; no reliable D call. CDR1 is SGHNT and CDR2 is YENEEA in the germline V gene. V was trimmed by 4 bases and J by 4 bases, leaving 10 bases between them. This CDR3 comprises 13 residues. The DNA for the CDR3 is TGTGCCAGCAGCTCCCGACCCTCAGAGACCCAGTACTTC. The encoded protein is CASSSRPSETQYF.

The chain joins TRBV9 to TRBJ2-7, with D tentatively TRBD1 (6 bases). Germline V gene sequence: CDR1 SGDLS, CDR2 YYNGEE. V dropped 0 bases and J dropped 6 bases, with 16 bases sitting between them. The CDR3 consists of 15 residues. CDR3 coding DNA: TGTGCCAGCAGCGTAGCTATTGACAGGTCTTCCGAGCAGTACTTC. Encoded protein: CASSVAIDRSSEQYF. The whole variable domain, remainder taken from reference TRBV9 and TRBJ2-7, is DSGVTQTPKHLITATGQRVTLRCSPRSGDLSVYWYQQSLDQGLQFLIQYYNGEERAKGNILERFSAQQFPDLHSELNLSSLELGDSALYFCASSVAIDRSSEQYFGPGTRLTVT.

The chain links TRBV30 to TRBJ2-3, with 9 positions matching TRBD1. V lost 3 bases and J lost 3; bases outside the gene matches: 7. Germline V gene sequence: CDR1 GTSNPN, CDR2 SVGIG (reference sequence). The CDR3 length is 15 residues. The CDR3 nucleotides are TGTGCCTGGAGCCCGGGACAGGGAGGGACAGATACGCAGTATTTT. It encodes CAWSPGQGGTDTQYF.

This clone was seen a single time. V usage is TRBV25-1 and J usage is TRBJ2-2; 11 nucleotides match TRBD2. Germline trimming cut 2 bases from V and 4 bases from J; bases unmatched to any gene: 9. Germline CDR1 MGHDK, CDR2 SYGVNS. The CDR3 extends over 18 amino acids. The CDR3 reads CASSEPYSGGAGTGELFF. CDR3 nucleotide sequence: TGTGCCAGCAGTGAACCCTATAGCGGGGGGGCTGGCACCGGGGAGCTGTTTTTT.

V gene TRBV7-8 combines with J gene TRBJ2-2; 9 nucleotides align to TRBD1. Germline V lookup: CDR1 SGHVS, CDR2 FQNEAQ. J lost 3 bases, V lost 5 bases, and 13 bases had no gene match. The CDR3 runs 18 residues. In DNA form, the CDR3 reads TGTGCCAGCAGCGGACGGCGACGGACAGGGGTATACACCGGGGAGCTGTTTTTT. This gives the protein CASSGRRRTGVYTGELFF.

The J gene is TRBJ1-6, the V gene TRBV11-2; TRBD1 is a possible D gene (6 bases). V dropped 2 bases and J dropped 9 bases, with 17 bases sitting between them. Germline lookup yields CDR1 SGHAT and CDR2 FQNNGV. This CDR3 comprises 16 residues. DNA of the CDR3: TGTGCCAGCAGCTTAACCCTACAGGGAACAGGTTCACCCCTCCACTTT. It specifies CASSLTLQGTGSPLHF.

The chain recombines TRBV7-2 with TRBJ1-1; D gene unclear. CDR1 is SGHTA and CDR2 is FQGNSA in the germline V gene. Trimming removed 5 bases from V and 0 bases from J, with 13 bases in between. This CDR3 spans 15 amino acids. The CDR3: CASSLYPLLNTEAFF. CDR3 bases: TGTGCCAGCAGCCTCTACCCCCTTCTGAACACTGAAGCTTTCTTT.

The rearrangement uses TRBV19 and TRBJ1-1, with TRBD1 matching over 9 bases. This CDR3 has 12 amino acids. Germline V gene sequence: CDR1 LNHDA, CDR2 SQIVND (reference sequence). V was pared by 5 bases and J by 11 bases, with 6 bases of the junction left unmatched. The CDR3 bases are TGTGCCAGTAGTTCCCGGGACAGGGATGCTTTCTTT. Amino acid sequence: CASSSRDRDAFF.

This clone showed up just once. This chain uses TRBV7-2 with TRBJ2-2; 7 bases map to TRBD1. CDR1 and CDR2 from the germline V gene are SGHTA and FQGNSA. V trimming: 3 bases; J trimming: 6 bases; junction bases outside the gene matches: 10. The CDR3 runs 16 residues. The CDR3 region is CASSFPSVQGPGELFF. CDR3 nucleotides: TGTGCCAGCAGCTTTCCGTCGGTACAGGGGCCCGGGGAGCTGTTTTTT.

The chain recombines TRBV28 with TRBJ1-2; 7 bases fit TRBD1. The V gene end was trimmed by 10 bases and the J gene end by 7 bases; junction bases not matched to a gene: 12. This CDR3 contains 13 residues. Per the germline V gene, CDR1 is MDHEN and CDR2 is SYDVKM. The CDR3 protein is CAIPTHRGGGYTF. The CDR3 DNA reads TGTGCCATCCCGACCCACAGGGGAGGTGGCTACACCTTC.

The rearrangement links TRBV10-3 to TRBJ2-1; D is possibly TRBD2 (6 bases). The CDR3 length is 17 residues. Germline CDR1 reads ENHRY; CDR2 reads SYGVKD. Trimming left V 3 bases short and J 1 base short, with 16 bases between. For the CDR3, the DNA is TGTGCCATCAGTGAAGACGGAGTTAGCGGATCCTACAATGAGCAGTTCTTC. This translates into CAISEDGVSGSYNEQFF.

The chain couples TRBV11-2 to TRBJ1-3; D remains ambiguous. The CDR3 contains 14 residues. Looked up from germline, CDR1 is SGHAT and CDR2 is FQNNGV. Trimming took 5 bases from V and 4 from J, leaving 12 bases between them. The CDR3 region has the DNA TGTGCCAGCAGCCTCGGGCTTCTGGGAAACACCATATATTTT. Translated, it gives CASSLGLLGNTIYF.